A single sample is the source of the 13 T cell receptor beta chains below, sequenced in a study of blood T cell repertoires in COVID-19. Method: immunoSEQ multiplex PCR; TCRdb's copy keeps in-frame clones and lacks some. The sample holds 150,000 to 200,000 clones, less than 90% seen once. The sequencing sample was made of peripheral blood. The receptors derive from a woman in her seventies with acute or convalescent COVID-19.

The rearrangement uses TRBV7-3 and TRBJ2-1; 14 bases fit TRBD2. The germline CDR1 and CDR2 sequences are SGHTA and FQGTGA. This CDR3 is 17 amino acids long. Trimming took 5 bases from V and 7 from J; bases not matched to a gene: 10. The chain's CDR3 is CASSPGTSGRRGNEQFF. The CDR3 DNA reads as TGTGCCAGCAGCCCGGGGACTAGCGGGAGAAGGGGGAATGAGCAGTTCTTC.

The gene calls are TRBV5-4 and TRBJ2-5, with a possible D match to TRBD1 (6 bases). Germline-derived CDR1 and CDR2 are SGHNT and YYREEE (reference sequence). The CDR3 is 13 residues long. V was clipped by 4 bases and J by 4 bases, with 11 bases between them. CDR3 nucleotides: TGTGCCAGCAGCGTAACAGGGCCAGAGACCCAGTACTTC. This codes for CASSVTGPETQYF.

The chain joins TRBV9 to TRBJ2-7; 10 nucleotides agree with TRBD2. Germline V gene data show CDR1 as SGDLS and CDR2 as YYNGEE. The CDR3 loop spans 15 amino acids. The trim removed 2 bases at V and 3 bases at J, leaving 5 bases unmatched. The CDR3 nucleotides read TGTGCCAGCAGCGTCGGACTAGCGGAGAACTACGAGCAGTACTTC. It translates to CASSVGLAENYEQYF.

The CDR3 DNA reads as TGTGCCAGCAGCGTATTGACAGAGAACACTGAAGCTTTCTTT. The encoded protein is CASSVLTENTEAFF. The chain is built from TRBV9 and TRBJ1-1, with D perhaps matching TRBD1 (5 bases). V dropped 1 base and J dropped 1 base, with 8 bases sitting between them. The length of the CDR3 is 14 residues. CDR1 SGDLS and CDR2 YYNGEE come from the germline V gene.

The chain combines TRBV7-2 with TRBJ2-7; D remains ambiguous. The CDR3 length is 14 residues. The germline V gene has CDR1 SGHTA and CDR2 FQGNSA. CDR3 DNA sequence: TGTGTCACCCGACCCGGGTTGGGTCCCTACGAGCAGTACTTC. This translates into CVTRPGLGPYEQYF.

This chain connects TRBV7-3 to TRBJ2-2; maybe TRBD2 (5 bases). CDR3 size: 16 residues. Trimming removed 1 base at V and 5 bases at J, with 14 bases between. Per the germline V gene, CDR1 is SGHTA and CDR2 is FQGTGA. This CDR3 is CASSLRSGFGTGELFF. The CDR3 DNA reads as TGTGCCAGCAGCTTAAGATCGGGGTTTGGAACCGGGGAGCTGTTTTTT.

The chain uses TRBV25-1 and TRBJ2-3, with TRBD2 as a possible D gene (7 bases). The CDR3 is made up of 16 amino acids. Germline CDR1 reads MGHDK; CDR2 reads SYGVNS. Deletions cut 2 bases from V and 0 bases from J, with 12 bases between. The CDR3 region has the DNA TGTGCCAGCAGTGAAGGGGGGGGGCCTAGCACAGATACGCAGTATTTT. Translated: CASSEGGGPSTDTQYF.

The rearrangement links TRBV2 to TRBJ2-5, with TRBD1 identical over 8 bases. Germline CDR1 and CDR2: SNHLY and FYNNEI. The ends lost 4 bases at V and 4 bases at J; junction bases unmatched: 8. The CDR3 covers 15 residues. The CDR3 DNA follows: TGTGCCAGCAGTGGAGCCAGGGGGCGCGGAGAGACCCAGTACTTC. This codes for CASSGARGRGETQYF.

There are a few counts of this clone. The rearrangement uses TRBV7-9 and TRBJ1-1; TRBD1 agrees at 8 bases. This CDR3 spans 16 amino acids. V was clipped by 0 bases and J by 3 bases; unmatched bases: 6. The V gene's germline CDR1 is SEHNR and CDR2 FQNEAQ (reference sequence). The CDR3 DNA reads as TGTGCCAGCAGCTTAGCTACAGGGGGAGGGGACACTGAAGCTTTCTTT. It is translated as CASSLATGGGDTEAFF. Filled out from reference TRBV7-9 and TRBJ1-1, the complete variable domain reads DTGVSQNPRHKITKRGQNVTFRCDPISEHNRLYWYRQTLGQGPEFLTYFQNEAQLEKSRLLSDRFSAERPKGSFSTLEIQRTEQGDSAMYLCASSLATGGGDTEAFFGQGTRLTVV.

The chain has TRBV19 and TRBJ2-1, with D perhaps matching TRBD1 (5 bases). The CDR3 loop spans 12 amino acids. Germline V gene lookup returns CDR1 LNHDA and CDR2 SQIVND (reference sequence). Trimming left V 6 bases short and J 10 bases short, with 13 bases between. The CDR3 DNA reads TGTGCCAGTAGCCTCTGGGGCTTCGAGCAGTTCTTC. Its translation: CASSLWGFEQFF.

The chain is built from TRBV4-1 and TRBJ2-1; TRBD2 matches at 9 bases. V lost 3 bases and J lost 5; bases outside the gene matches: 17. Germline CDR1 MGHRA, CDR2 YSYEKL. The CDR3 is 19 amino acids. Here the CDR3 reads CASSQAFSGRLLIDNEQFF. The CDR3 DNA sequence: TGCGCCAGCAGCCAGGCTTTTAGCGGGAGACTCCTTATAGACAATGAGCAGTTCTTC.

Note on this clone: Different DNA sequences within this sample yield the same CDR3. V gene TRBV18 combines with J gene TRBJ2-7, with 8 bases aligning to TRBD1. Germline V CDR1 and CDR2: KGHSH, LQKENI. This CDR3 is 14 amino acids long. V gave up 6 bases and J gave up 0 bases; unmatched junction bases: 4. CDR3 coding DNA: TGTGCCAGCTCCCCCCAGGGGGCCTCCTACGAGCAGTACTTC. Its protein is CASSPQGASYEQYF.

The rearrangement links TRBV6-5 to TRBJ1-2; 7 bases line up with TRBD1. Germline loops: CDR1 MNHEY, CDR2 SVGAGI. V lost 5 bases, J lost 4 bases, and 4 bases stayed unmatched. This CDR3 has 13 residues. CDR3 sequence reads: CASSRGGGYGYTF. CDR3 sequence (DNA): TGTGCCAGCAGTAGAGGGGGCGGCTATGGCTACACCTTC.